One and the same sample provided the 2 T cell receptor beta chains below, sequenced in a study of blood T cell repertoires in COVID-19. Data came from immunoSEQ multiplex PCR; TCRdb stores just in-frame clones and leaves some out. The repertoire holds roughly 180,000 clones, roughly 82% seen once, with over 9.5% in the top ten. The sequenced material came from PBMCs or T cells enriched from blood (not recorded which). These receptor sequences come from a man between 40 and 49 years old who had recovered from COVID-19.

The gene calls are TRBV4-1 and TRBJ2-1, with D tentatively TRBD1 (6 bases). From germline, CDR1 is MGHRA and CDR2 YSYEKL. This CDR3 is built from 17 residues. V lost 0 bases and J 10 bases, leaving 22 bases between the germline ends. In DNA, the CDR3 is TGCGCCAGCAGCCAAGATAAGAACCGGGACACCAAACGGGAGCAGTTCTTC. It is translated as CASSQDKNRDTKREQFF.

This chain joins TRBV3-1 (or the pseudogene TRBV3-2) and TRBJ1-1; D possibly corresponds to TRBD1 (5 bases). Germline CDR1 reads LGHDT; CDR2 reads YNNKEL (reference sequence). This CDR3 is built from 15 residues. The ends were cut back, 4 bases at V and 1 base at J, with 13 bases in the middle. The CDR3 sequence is CASSPTTAKNTEAFF. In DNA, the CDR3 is TGTGCCAGCAGCCCGACGACAGCTAAGAACACTGAAGCTTTCTTT.